This T cell receptor (beta chain) was captured by sequencing in a study of early T cells in non-severe SARS-CoV-2 infection. Study-wide results and caveats: Reliance on VDJdb matching favored anti-spike CD8 responses; private and CD4 specificities were missed.

Germline CDR1 and CDR2: SGHDT and YYEEEE. The trim removed 4 bases at V and 9 bases at J, leaving 7 bases unmatched. The CDR3 runs 14 residues. On this clonotype: Its specificity is unknown.

Individual cDNA molecules carried attached unique molecular identifiers. Each CDR3 protein gets one entry after TCRdb re-called the 5' RACE reads with MiXCR. Here the sample spans about 110,000 distinct CDR3 sequences, 12% being singletons. The receptor was derived from an adult who was a healthcare worker with PCR-confirmed SARS-CoV-2 infection or an uninfected control (not recorded which). The chain is built from TRBV5-6 and TRBJ2-2; 9 nucleotides align to TRBD2. The sample comprised whole blood. The CDR3 here is CASSLLAGVRELFF. The DNA for the CDR3 is TGTGCCAGCAGCCTCTTAGCGGGGGTACGGGAGCTGTTTTTT.